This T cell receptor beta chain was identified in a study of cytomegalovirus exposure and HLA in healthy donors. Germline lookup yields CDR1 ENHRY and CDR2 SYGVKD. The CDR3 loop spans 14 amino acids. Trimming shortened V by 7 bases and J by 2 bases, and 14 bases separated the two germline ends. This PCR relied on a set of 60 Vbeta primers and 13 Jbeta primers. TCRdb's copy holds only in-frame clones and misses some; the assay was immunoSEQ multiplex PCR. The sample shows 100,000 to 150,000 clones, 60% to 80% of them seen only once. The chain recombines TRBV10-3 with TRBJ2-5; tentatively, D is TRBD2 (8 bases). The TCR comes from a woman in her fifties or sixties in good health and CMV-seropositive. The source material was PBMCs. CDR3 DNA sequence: TGTGCCATCAACGGGAGGGACAGACAAGAGACCCAGTACTTC. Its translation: CAINGRDRQETQYF.